Presented here are 12 T cell receptor beta chains from one specimen sequenced in a study of long-term antiretroviral therapy in people with HIV. The assay, immunoSEQ v3.0, was run at survey level. The protocol was immunoSEQ multiplex PCR, while the TCRdb copy is restricted to in-frame clones and leaves out a portion. The sample yields around 26,000 clones, approximately 80% seen once. The sequenced sample was unsorted PBMCs, obtained 1.1 years before starting antiretroviral therapy. The receptors stem from a woman in her 30s with HIV.

The rearrangement links TRBV7-9 to TRBJ2-5; 9 bases align to TRBD2. V lost 5 bases and J lost 1; bases outside the gene matches: 8. This CDR3 region has 16 residues. Germline CDR1 reads SEHNR; CDR2 reads FQNEAQ (reference sequence). CDR3 loop: CASSRLAGVLQETQYF. In DNA, the CDR3 is TGTGCCAGCAGCCGATTAGCGGGGGTGCTCCAAGAGACCCAGTACTTC.

CDR3 amino acids: CASRNQLTTDTQYF. CDR3 nucleotide sequence: TGCGCCAGCAGGAACCAGTTGACCACAGATACGCAGTATTTT. The V call is TRBV4-1, the J call TRBJ2-3; D ambiguous. V was clipped by 6 bases and J by 2 bases, with 12 bases between them. CDR1 and CDR2 from the germline V gene are MGHRA and YSYEKL. The CDR3 loop spans 14 amino acids.

The V call is TRBV7-2, the J call TRBJ1-2; D is ambiguous. The germline V and J ends were trimmed by 1 base and 5 bases, with 17 bases remaining between them. Germline V gene lookup returns CDR1 SGHTA and CDR2 FQGNSA. This CDR3 comprises 16 residues. CDR3 DNA sequence: TGTGCCAGCAGCTTAGAATCTGGACGGTTCTTTTATGGCTACACCTTC. Its translation is CASSLESGRFFYGYTF.

This chain uses TRBV7-9 with TRBJ1-1; D is ambiguous. Trimming took 4 bases from V and 4 from J, leaving 19 bases between them. In germline, CDR1 is SEHNR, CDR2 FQNEAQ (reference sequence). The CDR3 length is 16 residues. The CDR3: CASSSPVDLRTTEAFF. The DNA for the CDR3 is TGTGCCAGCAGCTCCCCGGTGGACCTAAGGACCACTGAAGCTTTCTTT.

The rearrangement links TRBV10-2 to TRBJ1-1; D not certain. V gave up 5 bases and J gave up 4 bases, with 5 bases separating them. CDR3 length equals 11 residues. Germline loops: CDR1 WSHSY, CDR2 SAAADI. The CDR3 sequence is CASSQGTEAFF. In nucleotides, the CDR3 is TGCGCCAGCAGTCAAGGCACTGAAGCTTTCTTT.

The chain joins TRBV19 to TRBJ2-5; D gene uncertain. The CDR3 has 15 residues. The germline V and J ends were trimmed by 6 bases and 1 base, with 15 bases remaining between them. Germline V lookup: CDR1 LNHDA, CDR2 SQIVND (reference sequence). The CDR3 coding sequence is TGTGCCAGTAGCCCGGAGAGCGTAGGCCAAGAGACCCAGTACTTC. This gives the protein CASSPESVGQETQYF.

V is TRBV7-2 and J is TRBJ2-3; 7 bases are shared with TRBD2. The CDR3 covers 15 residues. The ends lost 2 bases at V and 4 bases at J; junction bases unmatched: 6. Germline V gene sequence: CDR1 SGHTA, CDR2 FQGNSA. The CDR3 DNA follows: TGTGCCAGCAGCTTATTTTGGCTAGCGGCAGATACGCAGTATTTT. Amino acid sequence: CASSLFWLAADTQYF.

The CDR3 reads CAWKGGSSMETQYF. The DNA for the CDR3 is TGTGCCTGGAAGGGAGGAAGTAGCATGGAGACCCAGTACTTC. V and J are TRBV30 and TRBJ2-5, with D possibly being TRBD2 (6 bases). The CDR3 covers 14 residues. Trimming took 4 bases from V and 5 from J, leaving 17 bases between them. In germline, CDR1 is GTSNPN, CDR2 SVGIG (reference sequence).

The chain uses TRBV11-1 and TRBJ1-3, with D possibly TRBD1 on 6 matching bases. V dropped 5 bases and J dropped 8 bases, with 16 bases sitting between them. The CDR3 runs 14 residues. Germline-derived CDR1 and CDR2 are SGHAT and FQDESV (reference sequence). CDR3 residues: CASSARTGPDTIYF. Here the CDR3 DNA reads TGTGCCAGCAGCGCACGAACAGGGCCGGACACCATATATTTT.

This chain connects TRBV9 to TRBJ2-1; tentatively, D is TRBD2 (7 bases). The germline V and J ends were trimmed by 7 bases and 2 bases, with 16 bases remaining between them. This CDR3 spans 15 amino acids. Germline V CDR1 and CDR2: SGDLS, YYNGEE. The CDR3 here is CASGTGGRPYNEQFF. The CDR3 DNA reads TGTGCCAGCGGCACCGGGGGGCGGCCCTACAATGAGCAGTTCTTC.

This clone was seen a single time. The CDR3 sequence is CASSQLPGFGEKLFF. The CDR3, as DNA: TGCGCCAGCAGCCAACTTCCAGGGTTCGGTGAAAAACTGTTTTTT. The chain recombines TRBV4-1 with TRBJ1-4, with D perhaps matching TRBD1 (5 bases). Germline CDR1 MGHRA, CDR2 YSYEKL. V lost 2 bases and J 7 bases, leaving 14 bases between the germline ends. The CDR3 is 15 residues long.

The V call is TRBV6-1, the J call TRBJ2-2, with D maybe TRBD2 (7 bases). V lost 2 bases to trimming and J lost 2 bases, with 12 bases between them. There are 16 residues in the CDR3. CDR1 and CDR2 from the germline V gene are MNHNS and SASEGT. CDR3 protein: CASSERGGANTGELFF. The CDR3 region has the DNA TGTGCCAGCAGTGAAAGGGGGGGGGCTAACACCGGGGAGCTGTTTTTT.